These 14 T cell receptor beta chains were all obtained from the same sample, sequenced in a study of T cell responses to AZD1222 COVID-19 vaccine (dated by TCRdb to 2020 to 2023). The intended sense of this specimen's time point label: baseline before first vaccination. The library was obtained by the immunoSEQ multiplex PCR assay. TCRdb holds this immuneACCESS table with in-frame rearrangements only. Some clones are missing; in checked studies, unresolved V genes explain under half, and the rest has no known cause. The sample includes approximately 170,000 clones, with 75% to 90% observed a single time. Jointly, the top ten make up roughly 6.9% of the sample. The specimen was peripheral blood, collected on day 0 of AZD1222 vaccination. These receptors originate from an adult in good health.

The V and J genes are TRBV5-4 and TRBJ1-4; D is uncertain. Germline-derived CDR1 and CDR2 are SGHNT and YYREEE (reference sequence). Between the trimmed V and J ends, which lost 0 bases and 8 bases, there was a span of 14 bases. The CDR3 runs to 15 residues. CDR3 region: CASSLGPGPNEKLFF. The CDR3 DNA reads TGTGCCAGCAGCTTGGGGCCAGGACCAAACGAAAAACTGTTTTTT.

The V and J genes are TRBV2 and TRBJ2-2; D call uncertain. The CDR3 has 15 residues. Germline V gene data show CDR1 as SNHLY and CDR2 as FYNNEI. V dropped 6 bases and J dropped 7 bases, with 18 bases sitting between them. CDR3 sequence: CASRFPVSDGGELFF. CDR3 nucleotide sequence: TGTGCCAGCAGGTTTCCGGTCTCGGACGGCGGGGAGCTGTTTTTT.

This clone was found once. The chain links TRBV7-6 to TRBJ2-2; TRBD1 is a possible D gene (6 bases). Trimming shortened V by 4 bases and J by 1 base, and 16 bases separated the two germline ends. The CDR3 length is 17 residues. CDR1 and CDR2 from the germline V gene are SGHVS and FNYEAQ. The CDR3 DNA sequence: TGTGCCAGCAGCTCAAATGCGGCGACAGGGAACACCGGGGAGCTGTTTTTT. It yields the protein CASSSNAATGNTGELFF.

In this sample, this clone turned up a few times. This chain links TRBV6-4 with TRBJ2-3, with TRBD1 identical over 7 bases. With V trimmed by 6 bases and J by 4 bases, 7 bases remained unmatched. The germline V gene encodes CDR1 MRHNA and CDR2 SNTAGT. The CDR3 is 14 residues long. The CDR3 region is CASSPQGIADTQYF. The CDR3, as DNA: TGTGCCAGCAGCCCACAGGGGATCGCAGATACGCAGTATTTT.

V is TRBV28 and J is TRBJ2-7, with 7 bases aligning to TRBD1. The CDR3 is 12 amino acids. Germline V gene sequence: CDR1 MDHEN, CDR2 SYDVKM. With V trimmed by 7 bases and J by 2 bases, 2 bases remained unmatched. CDR3 sequence (DNA): TGTGCCAGCAATGGACAGGCCTACGAGCAGTACTTC. Its translation is CASNGQAYEQYF.

The V call is TRBV11-1, the J call TRBJ2-5; 8 nucleotides agree with TRBD2. The length of the CDR3 is 16 residues. Germline CDR1 SGHAT, CDR2 FQDESV (reference sequence). The V segment lost 1 base and the J segment 2 bases; nucleotides outside the gene matches: 6. The CDR3 coding sequence is TGTGCCAGCAGCTTAGTGGGCGGGGGGCCACAAGAGACCCAGTACTTC. It translates to CASSLVGGGPQETQYF.

The chain has TRBV11-1 and TRBJ2-3; 11 bases line up with TRBD1. Germline CDR1 and CDR2: SGHAT and FQDESV (reference sequence). The CDR3 contains 14 residues. The V segment lost 5 bases and the J segment 8 bases; nucleotides outside the gene matches: 6. The CDR3 here is CASSRGTGGSTQYF. The CDR3 nucleotides are TGTGCCAGCAGCCGAGGGACAGGGGGTTCTACGCAGTATTTT.

This chain joins TRBV12-3 or TRBV12-4 and TRBJ2-1; a possible D gene is TRBD1 (6 bases). The CDR3 sequence is 13 residues long. Trimming shortened V by 6 bases and J by 4 bases, and 10 bases separated the two germline ends. The CDR3 protein is CASRRTEYNEQFF. CDR3 DNA: TGTGCCAGCAGAAGGACAGAATACAATGAGCAGTTCTTC.

This chain uses TRBV30 with TRBJ2-1; TRBD1 or TRBD2 may be the D gene (5 bases each). The germline V gene has CDR1 GTSNPN and CDR2 SVGIG (reference sequence). V lost 1 base to trimming and J lost 6 bases, with 10 bases between them. The CDR3 sequence is 13 residues long. The CDR3 nucleotides read TGTGCCTGGAGTGGGGGGTTGGCCAATGAGCAGTTCTTC. Translating it yields CAWSGGLANEQFF.

The chain is built from TRBV27 and TRBJ1-1; possibly TRBD1 for D (5 bases). Germline values: CDR1 MNHEY, CDR2 SMNVEV (reference sequence). The CDR3 extends over 15 amino acids. V was trimmed by 6 bases and J by 4 bases, leaving 18 bases between them. For the CDR3, the DNA is TGTGCCAGCAGCACCCCCGGGGCTTGGGGCACTGAAGCTTTCTTT. Encoded protein: CASSTPGAWGTEAFF.

This chain joins TRBV6-5 and TRBJ2-5; 9 nucleotides line up with TRBD1. CDR1 is MNHEY, CDR2 SVGAGI, per germline. J lost 4 bases, V lost 5 bases, and 8 bases had no gene match. This CDR3 has 15 residues. The CDR3 sequence is CASSPTGGEGETQYF. The CDR3 DNA follows: TGTGCCAGCAGTCCTACAGGGGGCGAGGGAGAGACCCAGTACTTC.

This chain joins TRBV2 and TRBJ1-6, with unresolved D. In germline, CDR1 is SNHLY, CDR2 FYNNEI. The CDR3 length is 12 residues. Trimming removed 1 base at V and 9 bases at J, with 4 bases between. The CDR3 protein is CASSEGLSPLHF. The CDR3 coding sequence is TGTGCCAGCAGTGAAGGACTTTCACCCCTCCACTTT.

This chain joins TRBV6-2 or TRBV6-3 and TRBJ1-2; D is possibly TRBD1 (5 bases). Deletions cut 4 bases from V and 5 bases from J, with 17 bases between. The CDR3 has 15 residues. The germline V gene encodes CDR1 MNHEY and CDR2 SVGEGT. CDR3 amino acids: CASSWETGTIYGYTF. The CDR3 DNA reads TGTGCCAGCAGTTGGGAGACCGGGACGATTTATGGCTACACCTTC.

The chain has TRBV4-1 and TRBJ2-3; D unresolved. Germline V gives CDR1 MGHRA, CDR2 YSYEKL. This CDR3 region has 15 residues. The V and J ends lost 3 bases and 4 bases respectively, with 14 bases between them. The CDR3 loop is CASSHSESRADTQYF. Written as DNA, the CDR3 is TGCGCCAGCAGCCACTCCGAGTCTCGGGCAGATACGCAGTATTTT.